This T cell receptor (beta chain) derives from a study of neurological immune-mediated disorders. Study-level findings and limits: Among 34 multiple sclerosis patients, phylogenetic grouping put the repertoires of 18 into a single related-CDR3 cluster, a possible signature.

This clonotype has ten or more counts. As yet, its antigen is unknown. TCRdb reanalysed the 5' RACE reads using MiXCR and keeps one entry per CDR3 protein. Counted here are about 120,000 distinct CDR3 sequences, roughly 3.2% occurring once; the ten biggest clones make up roughly 1.3%. Deletions cut 0 bases from V and 4 bases from J, with 11 bases between. There are 14 residues in the CDR3. In germline, CDR1 is SGHRS, CDR2 YFSETQ. Input material: PBMCs. The V and J genes are TRBV5-1 and TRBJ2-7; possible D gene TRBD1, 6 bases. The source of this sequence is a woman in her twenties or thirties with multiple sclerosis. CDR3 amino acids: CASSLGQAYYEQYF. CDR3 coding DNA: TGCGCCAGCAGCTTGGGACAGGCCTATTACGAGCAGTACTTC.